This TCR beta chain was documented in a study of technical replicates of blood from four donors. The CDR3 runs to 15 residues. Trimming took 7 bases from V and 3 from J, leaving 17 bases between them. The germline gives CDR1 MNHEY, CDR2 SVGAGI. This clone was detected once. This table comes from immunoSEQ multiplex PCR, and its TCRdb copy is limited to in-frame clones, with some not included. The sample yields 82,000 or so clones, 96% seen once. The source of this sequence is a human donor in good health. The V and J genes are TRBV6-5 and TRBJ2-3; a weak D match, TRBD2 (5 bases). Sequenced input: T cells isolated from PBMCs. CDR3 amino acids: CASKKGSLRTDTQYF. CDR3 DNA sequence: TGTGCCAGCAAAAAAGGGAGTCTTCGAACAGATACGCAGTATTTT.